The 24 T cell receptor beta chains presented below share a single source sample, sequenced in a study of tumour-infiltrating T cells in Burkitt lymphoma (TCRdb year 2020). Library preparation used the immunoSEQ multiplex PCR assay. TCRdb re-hosts the immuneACCESS table, in-frame sequences only. Its copies lack some clones; in the studies checked, an unresolved V gene accounts for under half of them, and the cause for the rest is not known. The sample table shows some 670 clones, and 79% are seen once. The ten largest clones add up to 20% to 25% of the sample. Sequenced material: tumor tissue. Every receptor here comes from a human donor with Burkitt lymphoma.

The rearrangement joins TRBV29-1 to TRBJ2-1; the D is unclear. From germline, CDR1 is SQVTM and CDR2 ANQGSEA. Deletions cut 7 bases from V and 6 bases from J, with 19 bases between. This CDR3 has 14 residues. The CDR3 coding sequence is TGCAGCGCCGGCGGTGTATCGAGATCCAATGAGCAGTTCTTC. Residues: CSAGGVSRSNEQFF.

This rearrangement joins TRBV7-2 to TRBJ2-1, with TRBD2 matching over 8 bases. Germline loops: CDR1 SGHTA, CDR2 FQGNSA. The CDR3 totals 15 residues. J was trimmed by 0 bases and V by 5 bases; bases with no gene match: 3. This CDR3 is CASSPSGSSYNEQFF. CDR3 bases: TGTGCCAGCAGCCCGAGCGGGAGCTCCTACAATGAGCAGTTCTTC.

The chain uses TRBV5-1 and TRBJ2-7, with a tentative D call TRBD1 (5 bases). This CDR3 is built from 12 residues. V lost 4 bases, J lost 9 bases, and 14 bases lay in between. The V gene's germline CDR1 is SGHRS and CDR2 YFSETQ. The CDR3 protein is CASSNAGSGQYF. The CDR3 region has the DNA TGCGCCAGCAGCAACGCAGGGTCCGGGCAGTACTTC.

The chain recombines TRBV4-1 with TRBJ2-1, with 7 bases that match TRBD1. Germline CDR1 and CDR2: MGHRA and YSYEKL. V lost 6 bases and J lost 5; bases outside the gene matches: 4. The CDR3 is made up of 13 amino acids. The CDR3 DNA reads TGCGCCAGCAGTTTGACAGGGAACAATGAGCAGTTCTTC. Translated: CASSLTGNNEQFF.

This clone was picked up a small number of times. The CDR3, as DNA: TGTGCCAGCGGCGCCACAGGGGGCCCTTTCTACGAGCAGTACTTC. Its translation: CASGATGGPFYEQYF. This sequence joins TRBV27 and TRBJ2-7, with 9 nucleotides matching TRBD1. CDR3 length equals 15 residues. V was clipped by 8 bases and J by 3 bases; unmatched bases: 11. CDR1 is MNHEY, CDR2 SMNVEV, per germline (reference sequence).

The gene calls are TRBV28 and TRBJ1-2; 10 positions agree with TRBD1. This CDR3 is built from 15 residues. V gave up 7 bases and J gave up 7 bases; unmatched junction bases: 12. The germline CDR1 and CDR2 sequences are MDHEN and SYDVKM. The CDR3 spells CASKDRGSRIGGYTF. CDR3 DNA: TGTGCCAGCAAGGACAGGGGGTCTAGGATTGGTGGCTACACCTTC.

The chain combines TRBV20-1 with TRBJ1-1; D perhaps matches TRBD1 (6 bases). Between the trimmed V and J ends, which lost 7 bases and 8 bases, there was a span of 8 bases. CDR1 and CDR2 from the germline V gene are DFQATT and SNEGSKA (reference sequence). This CDR3 comprises 9 residues. CDR3 loop: CSGGAEAFF. In DNA, the CDR3 is TGCAGTGGGGGGGCAGAAGCTTTCTTT.

The CDR3 loop reads CASSPELGQGIYEQYF. For the CDR3, the DNA is TGTGCCAGCAGTCCCGAACTCGGGCAGGGAATTTACGAGCAGTACTTC. The chain uses TRBV11-2 and TRBJ2-7; D may be TRBD1 (5 bases). Trimming took off 6 bases at V and 4 bases at J, with 22 bases between the two ends. This CDR3 has 16 amino acids. Per germline, CDR1 SGHAT and CDR2 FQNNGV.

In its sample, this clone was seen a few times. This chain joins TRBV6-5 and TRBJ1-1; D remains unclear. The germline V gene has CDR1 MNHEY and CDR2 SVGAGI. There are 14 residues in the CDR3. Trimming removed 0 bases from V and 10 bases from J, with 15 bases in between. The CDR3 spells CASSYSATSTRAFF. The DNA for the CDR3 is TGTGCCAGCAGTTACTCGGCAACCTCCACAAGAGCTTTCTTT.

The chain employs TRBV9 and TRBJ1-4, with 7 bases lining up with TRBD1. V shed 0 bases and J 8 bases; nucleotides not matched to a gene: 4. This CDR3 comprises 14 residues. The germline gives CDR1 SGDLS, CDR2 YYNGEE. The CDR3 DNA follows: TGTGCCAGCAGCGTAGGAGGGGGCAGGGAAAAACTGTTTTTT. Encoded protein: CASSVGGGREKLFF.

The table lists this clone with a count of one. The genes are TRBV28 and TRBJ2-7; D uncertain. CDR3 size: 9 residues. In germline, CDR1 is MDHEN, CDR2 SYDVKM. The V end was cut by 6 bases, the J end by 6 bases, with 3 bases between. The DNA of the CDR3 is TGTGCCAGCAGCCTCGAGCAGTACTTC. It specifies CASSLEQYF.

The rearrangement links TRBV7-2 to TRBJ2-3; possible D gene TRBD1, 5 bases. The CDR3 consists of 17 residues. Trimming stripped 6 bases from V and 5 bases from J, with 24 bases between. CDR1 and CDR2 (germline): SGHTA, FQGNSA. The CDR3 protein is CASRSLGQGVQGDTQYF. CDR3 DNA sequence: TGTGCCAGCAGGTCCCTGGGCCAAGGGGTTCAGGGAGATACGCAGTATTTT.

A single count supports this clone. Without the conserved terminal phenylalanine or tryptophan, this CDR3 likely stems from a read error. The DNA is left out, because the CDR3 cannot be placed on it with certainty; the CDR3 is given as TCRdb lists it. The chain links TRBV11-3 to TRBJ1-2. Germline CDR1 reads SGHNT; CDR2 reads YENEEA. Inclusive of both ends, the CDR3 amounts to 15 amino acids. The CDR3 reads CASSSGSDLGKTYGY.

The rearrangement links TRBV6-5 to TRBJ1-4; D gene uncertain. Germline V CDR1 and CDR2: MNHEY, SVGAGI. Trimming cost V 6 bases and J 5 bases, with 13 bases left between them. This CDR3 region has 14 residues. The CDR3 reads CASRRPNGNEKLFF. For the CDR3, the DNA is TGTGCCAGCAGACGCCCCAATGGAAATGAAAAACTGTTTTTT.

This clone showed up just once. The chain uses TRBV5-6 and TRBJ1-6; unclear D gene. The CDR3 consists of 15 residues. Looked up from germline, CDR1 is SGHDT and CDR2 is YYEEEE. V gave up 0 bases and J gave up 4 bases, with 8 bases separating them. CDR3 nucleotide sequence: TGTGCCAGCAGCTTGGCGCAGCCTTATAATTCACCCCTCCACTTT. It encodes CASSLAQPYNSPLHF.

The V call is TRBV7-9, the J call TRBJ1-2, with D unresolved. Germline values: CDR1 SEHNR, CDR2 FQNEAQ (reference sequence). V was trimmed by 4 bases and J by 3 bases, leaving 9 bases between them. The CDR3 contains 13 residues. This CDR3 reads CASSSNEYYGYTF. CDR3 coding DNA: TGTGCCAGCAGCTCAAACGAGTACTATGGCTACACCTTC.

Here the CDR3 reads CASSRGGIGGGTEAFF. CDR3 DNA sequence: TGTGCCAGTAGCCGGGGCGGTATAGGGGGTGGAACTGAAGCTTTCTTT. This chain connects TRBV19 to TRBJ1-1, with D tentatively TRBD1 (6 bases). Trimming stripped 6 bases from V and 5 bases from J, with 22 bases between. The CDR3 is 16 amino acids. Germline loops: CDR1 LNHDA, CDR2 SQIVND (reference sequence).

As concerns this clone: One junction end does not reproduce the germline sequence, and a read error may be involved. The CDR3 sequence is CAGSLGGSTEAFF. CDR3 nucleotide sequence: TGTGCCGGCAGTTTGGGGGGGAGCACTGAAGCTTTCTTT. The chain is built from TRBV6-5 and TRBJ1-1; the D gene is possibly TRBD1 (5 bases). The germline V gene encodes CDR1 MNHEY and CDR2 SVGAGI. CDR3 length: 13 amino acids.

The chain recombines TRBV7-9 with TRBJ1-1, with TRBD1 identical over 9 bases. The CDR3 spans 15 residues. Per germline, CDR1 SEHNR and CDR2 FQNEAQ (reference sequence). Losses at the gene ends were 4 bases for V and 2 bases for J; bases not matched to a gene: 5. CDR3 in amino acids: CASSWGQGGNTEAFF. The CDR3 nucleotides read TGTGCCAGCAGCTGGGGACAGGGAGGCAACACTGAAGCTTTCTTT.

Details on this clone: Other DNA sequences in the same sample also yield this CDR3. V and J are TRBV2 and TRBJ2-5, with D possibly called TRBD1 or TRBD2 (5 bases each). The CDR3 loop spans 18 amino acids. CDR1 is SNHLY, CDR2 FYNNEI, per germline. V was trimmed by 2 bases and J by 3 bases, leaving 22 bases between them. The CDR3 DNA reads TGTGCCAGCAGTGAAAGTGAGAGCGGAAAAAGGGGCGAAGAGACCCAGTACTTC. Its translation is CASSESESGKRGEETQYF.

This chain links TRBV11-2 with TRBJ2-7; 13 positions agree with TRBD2. This CDR3 is built from 16 residues. CDR1 and CDR2 from the germline V gene are SGHAT and FQNNGV. V lost 5 bases to trimming and J lost 3 bases; unmatched junction nucleotides: 7. The CDR3 sequence: CASSLRGLAGNYEQYF. CDR3 nucleotide sequence: TGTGCCAGCAGCCTACGGGGACTAGCGGGGAACTACGAGCAGTACTTC.

This clone was counted only a few times. Written as DNA, the CDR3 is TGTGCCAGCAGCAAAAGGGCTGAGGACAGGGACTACGAGCAGTACTTC. Translating it yields CASSKRAEDRDYEQYF. The chain joins TRBV21-1 to TRBJ2-7; the table names TRBD1, a call not compared with the DNA. TRBV21-1 is noted as a pseudogene. CDR3 size: 16 residues.

The CDR3 DNA sequence: TGTGCCAGCAGCTTAGGAGGGGGGGCAACTGAAGCTTTCTTT. Translation: CASSLGGGATEAFF. This chain uses TRBV11-2 with TRBJ1-1, with TRBD1 as a possible D gene (6 bases). V gave up 1 base and J gave up 5 bases, with 11 bases separating them. The CDR3 is made up of 14 amino acids. Germline CDR1 and CDR2: SGHAT and FQNNGV.

This chain connects TRBV9 to TRBJ1-1; maybe TRBD1 (6 bases). V lost 3 bases and J lost 7, with 13 bases in between. The CDR3 loop spans 13 amino acids. Germline values: CDR1 SGDLS, CDR2 YYNGEE. CDR3 protein: CASSAQGLHEAFF. The CDR3 region has the DNA TGTGCCAGCAGCGCACAGGGACTTCATGAAGCTTTCTTT. The complete variable domain, with remaining parts taken from reference TRBV9 and TRBJ1-1, reads DSGVTQTPKHLITATGQRVTLRCSPRSGDLSVYWYQQSLDQGLQFLIQYYNGEERAKGNILERFSAQQFPDLHSELNLSSLELGDSALYFCASSAQGLHEAFFGQGTRLTVV.